This is a list of T cell receptor beta chains from one sample in a study of T cells in Graves' hyperthyroidism and ophthalmopathy. TCRdb reanalysed the multiplex PCR reads using MiXCR and keeps one entry per CDR3 protein. The sample carries about 600,000 distinct CDR3 sequences, more than 15% recorded once. The specimen sequenced was blood. All receptors derive from a woman in her 40s with Graves' ophthalmopathy. Each CDR3 is given with its conserved first and last residue. A row's size may be missing; if present it is once, few, many or a size class.

CASSPQTAGTNEQFF,TRBV7-6,15,NA
CASSLLATSGTDTQYF,TRBV7-8,16,many
CASSDCRGGSIPETQYF,TRBV6-4,17,NA
CASSPGTDNEQFF,TRBV28,13,many
CSAGQGTYEQYF,TRBV20-1,12,many
CSGHRQGNEQFF,TRBV29-1,12,few
CATSRDFGQPQHF,TRBV15,13,NA
CASSSSRLAGNQLSSYNEQFF,TRBV7-9,21,NA
CASSPGDLAHGYTF,TRBV4-2,14,few
CASSLTPTGTEAFF,TRBV7-3,14,many
CSARDRAGANVLTF,TRBV20-1,14,many
CASSLSNFAGSSYNEQFF,TRBV11-3,18,NA
CASSPPGQGVTYEQYF,TRBV18,16,many
CASSLAGYSNQPQHF,TRBV12-3/TRBV12-4,15,many
CASSLDQNSGYEQFF,TRBV11-3,15,many
CASSLSVAEYSPLHF,TRBV12-3/TRBV12-4,15,many
CASSFKNLPQHF,TRBV27,12,few